The clone carrying this T cell receptor beta chain was recorded only once. This record comes from a study of blood T cell repertoires in COVID-19. For the study at large: PBMCs, B-cell-depleted T cells, or T cells provided the cDNA or gDNA that made up the material.

Seattle-derived patients entered the study during active infection and were followed longitudinally. Produced via immunoSEQ multiplex PCR; TCRdb's table is partial and in-frame only. The sample lists about 330,000 clones; approximately 90% were seen once. CDR3 size: 11 residues. Trimming stripped 2 bases from V and 5 bases from J, with 4 bases between. Germline assignment: CDR1 SGHVS and CDR2 FQNEAQ. The source of this sequence is a man aged 25-45 years with COVID-19, enrolled during active disease. The chain joins TRBV7-8 to TRBJ2-7; no firm D call. Sequenced input: peripheral blood. CDR3 residues: CASSLINEQYF. The CDR3 DNA is TGTGCCAGCAGCTTAATTAACGAGCAGTACTTC.